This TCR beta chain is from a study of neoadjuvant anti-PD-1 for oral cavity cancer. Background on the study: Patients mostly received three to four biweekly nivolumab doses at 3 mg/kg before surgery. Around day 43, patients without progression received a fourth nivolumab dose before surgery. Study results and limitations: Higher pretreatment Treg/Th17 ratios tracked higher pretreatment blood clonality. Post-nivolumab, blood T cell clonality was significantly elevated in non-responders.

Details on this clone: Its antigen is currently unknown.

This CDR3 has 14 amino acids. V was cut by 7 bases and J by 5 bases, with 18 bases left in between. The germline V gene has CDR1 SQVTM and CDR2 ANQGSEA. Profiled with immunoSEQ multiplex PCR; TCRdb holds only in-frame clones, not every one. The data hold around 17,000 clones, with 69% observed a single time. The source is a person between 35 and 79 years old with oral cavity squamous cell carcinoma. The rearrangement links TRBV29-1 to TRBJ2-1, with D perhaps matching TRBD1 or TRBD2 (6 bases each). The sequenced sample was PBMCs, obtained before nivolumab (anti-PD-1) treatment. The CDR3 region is CSGRGLGLDNEQFF. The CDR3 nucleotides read TGCAGCGGCCGGGGGCTGGGACTCGACAATGAGCAGTTCTTC.